The clone carrying this T cell receptor (beta chain) was counted many times. Amplification of TCR beta CDR3 regions used RNA as the template. Carried out on the TCR CDR3, a first-round RT-PCR used the HTBI primer set. TCRdb itself ran the multiplex PCR reads through MiXCR, one entry per CDR3 protein. This sample has around 380,000 distinct CDR3 sequences, with roughly 13% found just once. This entry belongs to a study of T cells in Graves' hyperthyroidism and ophthalmopathy. Trimming removed 1 base from V and 1 base from J, with 7 bases in between. Germline loops: CDR1 SGHVS, CDR2 FNYEAQ. The CDR3 spans 14 residues.

V and J are TRBV7-6 and TRBJ1-1; no definite D call. The source of this sequence is a man younger than 45 with Graves' hyperthyroidism that later progressed to Graves' ophthalmopathy. Sequences were obtained from blood. DNA of the CDR3: TGTGCCAGCAGCTTAGACCGCAGGAACACTGAAGCTTTCTTT. It yields the protein CASSLDRRNTEAFF.